The clone carrying this TCR beta chain was seen repeatedly, ten times or more. This sample was included in a study of regulatory T cells in long-lasting Graves disease. Germline values: CDR1 SGHKS, CDR2 YYEKEE (reference sequence). The CDR3 extends over 18 amino acids. V lost 4 bases and J lost 8, with 28 bases in between. Through Arm-PCR of CDR3 regions and iRepertoire HTBI primers, TCR beta libraries were built. Using its own MiXCR run on the multiplex PCR reads, TCRdb lists one record per CDR3 protein. Here the sample spans roughly 420,000 distinct CDR3 sequences, roughly 15% being singletons. The time point here: newly diagnosed GD, antithyroid drugs for less than 3 months. The TCR library was made from RNA that had been extracted from PBMCs in TRIzol. The sample was also reused in another study, on T cells in Graves' hyperthyroidism and ophthalmopathy.

The receptor comes from a woman between 50 and 59 years old with Graves disease. The chain has TRBV5-5 and TRBJ2-1; D possibly corresponds to TRBD2 (6 bases). The sequencing used peripheral blood mononuclear cells (PBMCs), collected at new diagnosis, from a patient treated with antithyroid drugs. Here the CDR3 reads CASSPEGAGTRVFDEQFF. The CDR3 region has the DNA TGTGCCAGCAGCCCGGAGGGCGCCGGGACTCGGGTTTTCGATGAGCAGTTCTTC.